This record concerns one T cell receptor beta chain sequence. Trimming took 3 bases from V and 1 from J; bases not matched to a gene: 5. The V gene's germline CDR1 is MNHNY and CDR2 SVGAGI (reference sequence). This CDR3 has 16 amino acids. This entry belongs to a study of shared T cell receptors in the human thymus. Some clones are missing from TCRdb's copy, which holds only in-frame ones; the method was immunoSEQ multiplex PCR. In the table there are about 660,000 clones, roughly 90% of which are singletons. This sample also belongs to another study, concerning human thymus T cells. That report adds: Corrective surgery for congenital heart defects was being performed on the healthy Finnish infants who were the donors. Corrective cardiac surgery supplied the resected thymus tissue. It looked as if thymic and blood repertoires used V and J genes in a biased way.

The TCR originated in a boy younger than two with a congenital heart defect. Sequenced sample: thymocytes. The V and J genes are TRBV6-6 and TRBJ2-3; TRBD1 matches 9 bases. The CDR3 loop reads CASSYTGGTGTDTQYF. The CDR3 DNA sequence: TGTGCCAGCAGTTATACAGGGGGCACTGGCACAGATACGCAGTATTTT.